This entry features one TCR beta chain sequence. The antigen remains unidentified. The source of the sample is a study of cytomegalovirus exposure and HLA in healthy donors. Primers for the PCR totalled 60 Vbeta and 13 Jbeta. Produced via immunoSEQ multiplex PCR; TCRdb's table is partial and in-frame only. This table holds some 190,000 clones, 80% to 90% found once. Study observations and caveats: Several of the most significant clusters were apparently associated with common viral pathogens in a later analysis. Certain indistinguishable V segments, among them TRBV6-2 and TRBV6-3, were excluded. TCR beta chains associated with HLA were, in a later analysis, more clonally expanded than equally common others. An ancestry cluster, one associated with Asian ancestry, reportedly showed fewer N-insertions than the approximately 700-donor mean in a later analysis.

Per germline, CDR1 SGDLS and CDR2 YYNGEE. V lost 3 bases and J 7 bases, leaving 20 bases between the germline ends. The CDR3 runs 16 residues. J is TRBJ2-1 and V is TRBV9; D is possibly TRBD1 (6 bases). The specimen was PBMCs. This clonotype originated in a male donor in good health and CMV-seronegative. DNA for the CDR3: TGTGCCAGCAGCGGGGCCCGTTCCGGGACAAATAATGAGCAGTTCTTC. It codes for CASSGARSGTNNEQFF.